The T cell receptor (beta chain) described here comes from a study of T-cell memory formation after mild COVID-19. Study results and limitations: Memory from before infection featured some responding clones, which suggests cross-reactive memory joined. CD4+ contracting clones were mainly CM and EM; CD8+ ones, EMRA. Second-wave clones with a day 37 peak had unconfirmed SARS-CoV-2 specificity.

This clonotype was seen only a few times. Its antigen is still unknown. The junction had 10 bases not matched to a gene; V was cut back by 4 bases and J by 1 base. Germline assignment: CDR1 SGHDT and CDR2 YYEEEE. The CDR3 length is 17 residues. 5'RACE primed at constant segments yielded TCR alpha and TCR beta cDNA libraries bearing sample barcodes and UMIs. Using its own MiXCR run on the 5' RACE reads, TCRdb lists one record per CDR3 protein. There are under 600,000 distinct CDR3 sequences in the sample; about 20% occur only once, and about 8.2% lies in the top ten. The chain uses TRBV5-6 and TRBJ1-1; 10 bases are shared with TRBD1. This TCR was recovered from an adult woman who had mild COVID-19 (a few samples of this study predate the infection). Cell type and time point are not known. The sample consisted of PBMCs or a T cell subset sorted from them (not recorded which). Written as DNA, the CDR3 is TGTGCCAGCAGCATCGCCGGGACAGGGGCGGGGAACACTGAAGCTTTCTTT. This translates into CASSIAGTGAGNTEAFF.